These 15 T cell receptor beta chains came from one sample sequenced in a study of blood T cell repertoires in COVID-19 (dated by TCRdb to about 2020). Preparation of the library involved the immunoSEQ multiplex PCR assay. Sourced from immuneACCESS, this table was stored by TCRdb with only in-frame sequences that have V and J called. A share of the clones is absent; for the studies checked, an unresolved V gene accounts for under half, and the remainder has no known explanation. The sample table lists approximately 170,000 clones, under 90% of them with a count of one. In total, the top ten clones hold more than 10% of the sample. Sequenced material: PBMCs or T cells enriched from blood (not recorded which). The receptors originated from a man between 50 and 59 years old who had recovered from COVID-19.

CDR3 DNA sequence: TGTGCCAGCAGAACAGGGCAGCGGAACACTGAAGCTTTCTTT. It encodes CASRTGQRNTEAFF. The gene calls are TRBV6-5 and TRBJ1-1, with D perhaps matching TRBD1 (6 bases). CDR3 length equals 14 residues. The V and J ends lost 6 bases and 1 base respectively, with 12 bases between them. The V gene's germline CDR1 is MNHEY and CDR2 SVGAGI.

The chain combines TRBV7-9 with TRBJ1-1; D may be TRBD1 (6 bases). Germline V gene sequence: CDR1 SEHNR, CDR2 FQNEAQ (reference sequence). V gave up 10 bases and J gave up 1 base, with 7 bases separating them. The CDR3 runs 11 residues. The CDR3 DNA reads as TGTGCCATGGGACAGAACACTGAAGCTTTCTTT. Protein product: CAMGQNTEAFF.

The chain has TRBV4-3 and TRBJ2-3, with TRBD1 as a possible D gene (7 bases). V lost 0 bases to trimming and J lost 5 bases, with 12 bases between them. This CDR3 region has 15 residues. Germline V gene sequence: CDR1 LGHNA, CDR2 YSLEER. For the CDR3, the DNA is TGCGCCAGCAGCCAAGACAGGGGGGAAGGAGATACGCAGTATTTT. This gives the protein CASSQDRGEGDTQYF.

This chain joins TRBV29-1 and TRBJ2-1; TRBD2 agrees at 13 bases. Per germline, CDR1 SQVTM and CDR2 ANQGSEA. J gave up 5 bases and V 7 bases, and 5 bases lay outside the gene matches. The CDR3 contains 14 residues. This CDR3 is CSGILAGGDNEQFF. Written as DNA, the CDR3 is TGCAGCGGCATACTAGCGGGGGGGGACAATGAGCAGTTCTTC.

This clone was picked up a small number of times. The chain is built from TRBV27 and TRBJ2-3, with 9 bases fitting TRBD1. Looked up from germline, CDR1 is MNHEY and CDR2 is SMNVEV (reference sequence). The CDR3 runs to 14 residues. V lost 7 bases to trimming and J lost 5 bases; unmatched junction nucleotides: 7. The DNA for the CDR3 is TGTGCCAGCAACCAACAGGGGGCGAAAGATACGCAGTATTTT. Protein product: CASNQQGAKDTQYF.

The chain couples TRBV3-1 (or the pseudogene TRBV3-2) to TRBJ2-1; 13 bases match TRBD2. V shed 4 bases, J shed 5 bases, and the junction held 2 bases outside the gene matches. The CDR3 totals 15 residues. The germline gives CDR1 LGHDT, CDR2 YNNKEL (reference sequence). The CDR3 nucleotides are TGTGCCAGCAGCCGGACTAGCGGGGGACACAATGAGCAGTTCTTC. Translated, it gives CASSRTSGGHNEQFF.

The chain joins TRBV3-1 (or the pseudogene TRBV3-2) to TRBJ2-3, with D maybe TRBD1 (6 bases). V shed 3 bases and J shed 2 bases, with 12 bases lying between them. The CDR3 covers 15 residues. Germline CDR1 LGHDT, CDR2 YNNKEL (reference sequence). CDR3 bases: TGTGCCAGCAGCCAGCAGGGGACCTTCACAGATACGCAGTATTTT. The encoded protein is CASSQQGTFTDTQYF.

CDR3 amino acids: CASRGQELNTGELFF. DNA for the CDR3: TGTGCCAGTAGGGGACAGGAGTTAAACACCGGGGAGCTGTTTTTT. This chain joins TRBV19 and TRBJ2-2, with 8 bases that match TRBD1. V dropped 6 bases and J dropped 2; count of bases not matched to a gene: 5. This CDR3 contains 15 residues. Germline CDR1 LNHDA, CDR2 SQIVND (reference sequence).

The CDR3: CASSHGQGSTDTQYF. The CDR3 bases are TGTGCCAGCAGCCATGGACAGGGGAGCACAGATACGCAGTATTTT. The gene calls are TRBV27 and TRBJ2-3; TRBD1 matches 9 bases. The CDR3 has 15 amino acids. V was pared by 6 bases and J by 0 bases, with 4 bases of the junction left unmatched. CDR1 MNHEY and CDR2 SMNVEV come from the germline V gene (reference sequence).

The chain uses TRBV5-1 and TRBJ1-2; no firm D call. Germline CDR1 reads SGHRS; CDR2 reads YFSETQ. V was cut by 0 bases and J by 4 bases, with 10 bases left in between. This CDR3 is 14 amino acids long. In nucleotides, the CDR3 is TGCGCCAGCAGCTTGGATACTGTAACCTATGGCTACACCTTC. It is translated as CASSLDTVTYGYTF.

This sequence joins TRBV5-4 and TRBJ2-3, with 7 bases fitting TRBD1. Germline assignment: CDR1 SGHNT and CDR2 YYREEE (reference sequence). The CDR3 runs to 14 residues. The junction had 4 bases not matched to a gene; V was cut back by 4 bases and J by 2 bases. The CDR3 loop reads CASSTRGTTDTQYF. The CDR3 region has the DNA TGTGCCAGCAGCACCAGGGGGACCACAGATACGCAGTATTTT.

DNA for the CDR3: TGTGCCAGCAGCTTCCAGTTCACTAACTATGGCTACACCTTC. Translation: CASSFQFTNYGYTF. The chain joins TRBV7-3 to TRBJ1-2; D not resolved. Germline V gene lookup returns CDR1 SGHTA and CDR2 FQGTGA. Trimming took 3 bases from V and 0 from J, leaving 8 bases between them. CDR3 length equals 14 residues. Full variable domain (outside the CDR3, taken from reference TRBV7-3 and TRBJ1-2): GAGVSQTPSNKVTEKGKYVELRCDPISGHTALYWYRQSLGQGPEFLIYFQGTGAADDSGLPNDRFFAVRPEGSVSTLKIQRTERGDSAVYLCASSFQFTNYGYTFGSGTRLTVV.

The chain carries TRBV5-1 and TRBJ2-2, with no clear D. The germline gives CDR1 SGHRS, CDR2 YFSETQ. Trimming pared 0 bases from V and 4 bases from J, leaving 10 bases between. The CDR3 is 15 residues long. The CDR3 DNA reads TGCGCCAGCAGCTTGGCCCCCCTCGGCACCGGGGAGCTGTTTTTT. Translation: CASSLAPLGTGELFF.

This rearrangement joins TRBV12-3 or TRBV12-4 to TRBJ1-2; a weak D match, TRBD1 (6 bases). This CDR3 spans 12 amino acids. V was shortened by 6 bases and J by 8 bases, with 13 bases between the two germline ends. The CDR3 DNA reads TGTGCCAGCAGCGCGACAGGTTGGGGCTACACCTTC. It translates to CASSATGWGYTF.

This chain uses TRBV6-5 with TRBJ1-2, with 7 bases that match TRBD1. This CDR3 has 14 amino acids. CDR1 and CDR2 from the germline V gene are MNHEY and SVGAGI. J lost 4 bases, V lost 6 bases, and 8 bases had no gene match. The CDR3 spells CASSRGTALYGYTF. CDR3 coding DNA: TGTGCCAGCAGCCGCGGGACAGCCCTCTATGGCTACACCTTC.